The clone carrying this TCR beta chain is a singleton in its sample. The data were obtained in a study of blood T cell repertoires in COVID-19. Turning to the study itself: Researchers got acute and convalescent COVID-19 samples from the United States, Italy and Spain. PBMCs, B-cell-depleted T cells, or T cells were the source of the cDNA or gDNA that made up the material.

Trimming took 6 bases from V and 1 from J, leaving 15 bases between them. CDR1 LGHNT and CDR2 FRNRAP come from the germline V gene. CDR3 size: 15 residues. Original analysis: Reference gene primer amplification gave nucleated cell count estimates. TCRdb's table, derived via immunoSEQ multiplex PCR, lists solely in-frame clones and lacks some. V, J and clone size are those of that table, while D and trimming were read from the DNA. The table lists roughly 140,000 clones, roughly 88% of them singletons. The specimen sequenced was peripheral blood. The receptor was derived from a woman in her 50s in a cohort sampled during active or convalescent COVID-19. The rearrangement joins TRBV12-5 to TRBJ1-1, with D perhaps matching TRBD1 (6 bases). In DNA, the CDR3 is TGTGCTAGTGGCCTCTCGACAGGCCGGAACACTGAAGCTTTCTTT. Its translation is CASGLSTGRNTEAFF.